The 20 T cell receptor beta chains below come from one sample, sequenced in a study of T cells in Graves' hyperthyroidism and ophthalmopathy. The investigators amplified TCR beta CDR3 regions from RNA transcripts. Initially, a first-round RT-PCR of the TCR CDR3 employed the HTBI primer set. Via MiXCR, TCRdb re-called the multiplex PCR reads, giving one row per CDR3 protein. The sample yields hundreds of thousands of distinct CDR3 sequences, approximately 14% seen once. The material sequenced was blood. The receptors shown here come from a woman aged 35 to 49 with Graves' ophthalmopathy.

There are many counts of this clonotype. The gene calls are TRBV25-1 and TRBJ2-1, with D maybe TRBD2 (5 bases). Trimming cost V 2 bases and J 3 bases, with 11 bases left between them. Per germline, CDR1 MGHDK and CDR2 SYGVNS. This CDR3 contains 15 residues. The CDR3 coding sequence is TGTGCCAGCAGTGAAGAGGGATTCGGCTACAATGAGCAGTTCTTC. Residues: CASSEEGFGYNEQFF. The whole variable domain, filled in from reference TRBV25-1 and TRBJ2-1, reads EADIYQTPRYLVIGTGKKITLECSQTMGHDKMYWYQQDPGMELHLIHYSYGVNSTEKGDLSSESTVSRIRTEHFPLTLESARPSHTSQYLCASSEEGFGYNEQFFGPGTRLTVL.

This clonotype was counted many times. CDR3 nucleotides: TGTGCCAGCAGTACAGGGGGTTCAAGCACTGAAGCTTTCTTT. As protein: CASSTGGSSTEAFF. The chain joins TRBV6-1 to TRBJ1-1, with 8 bases that match TRBD1. The V gene's germline CDR1 is MNHNS and CDR2 SASEGT. The CDR3 has 14 amino acids. The trim removed 5 bases at V and 4 bases at J, leaving 6 bases unmatched.

The rearrangement uses TRBV7-9 and TRBJ2-5; 10 nucleotides align to TRBD1. This CDR3 has 15 residues. Germline V gene data show CDR1 as SEHNR and CDR2 as FQNEAQ (reference sequence). V shed 5 bases, J shed 4 bases, and the junction held 7 bases outside the gene matches. CDR3 sequence (DNA): TGTGCCAGCAGCCGACAGGGGGCGCAAGGAGAGACCCAGTACTTC. Amino acids: CASSRQGAQGETQYF.

The chain links TRBV7-6 to TRBJ2-1; D uncertain. The germline V and J ends were trimmed by 2 bases and 2 bases, with 13 bases remaining between them. CDR3 length: 16 residues. From germline, CDR1 is SGHVS and CDR2 FNYEAQ. This CDR3 reads CASSLRVSLPYNEQFF. As DNA, the CDR3 is TGTGCCAGCAGCTTAAGGGTCAGCCTACCCTACAATGAGCAGTTCTTC.

Ten or more counts support this clonotype. The CDR3 DNA reads TGTGCCAGCAGCTCAGGGGGCCGGCAGAGTAATCAGCCCCAGCATTTT. It is translated as CASSSGGRQSNQPQHF. V usage is TRBV7-8 and J usage is TRBJ1-5; 8 positions agree with TRBD1. Germline CDR1 reads SGHVS; CDR2 reads FQNEAQ. The CDR3 is 16 residues long. The trim removed 4 bases at V and 4 bases at J, leaving 9 bases unmatched.

This clonotype was seen at least ten times. This chain connects TRBV5-1 to TRBJ2-5; 7 bases line up with TRBD1. The ends lost 4 bases at V and 3 bases at J; junction bases unmatched: 6. The CDR3 spans 14 residues. Germline values: CDR1 SGHRS, CDR2 YFSETQ. CDR3 DNA sequence: TGCGCCAGCAGCCAGGGACAGCACGAAGAGACCCAGTACTTC. Residues: CASSQGQHEETQYF.

With respect to this clonotype: A much larger clone is a single base away; this may be a read error. The V call is TRBV27, the J call TRBJ2-1; D ambiguous. Trimming stripped 6 bases from V and 12 bases from J, with 12 bases between. The CDR3 contains 11 residues. The germline V gene encodes CDR1 MNHEY and CDR2 SMNVEV (reference sequence). The CDR3 spells CASSLRHGQFF. DNA for the CDR3: TGTGCCAGCAGCTTACGCCATGGGCAGTTCTTC.

This clonotype was recorded many times. The chain recombines TRBV12-3 or TRBV12-4 with TRBJ2-2; D not certain. The CDR3 is 13 amino acids. Between the trimmed V and J ends, which lost 0 bases and 1 base, there was a span of 0 bases. CDR3 loop: CASSLANTGELFF. CDR3 nucleotide sequence: TGTGCCAGCAGTTTAGCGAACACCGGGGAGCTGTTTTTT.

The table lists this clonotype with many counts. CDR3 amino acids: CASSFTEYNEQFF. The CDR3 DNA reads as TGTGCCAGCAGCTTTACAGAGTACAATGAGCAGTTCTTC. The genes are TRBV7-9 and TRBJ2-1; D gene uncertain. From germline, CDR1 is SEHNR and CDR2 FQNEAQ (reference sequence). V was cut by 3 bases and J by 4 bases, with 7 bases left in between. The CDR3 contains 13 residues.

In its sample, this clonotype was seen many times. V is TRBV2 and J is TRBJ1-3, with a weak D call TRBD1 (5 bases). Trimming pared 5 bases from V and 2 bases from J, leaving 10 bases between. This CDR3 comprises 14 residues. Per germline, CDR1 SNHLY and CDR2 FYNNEI. This CDR3 reads CASSRRGPGNTIYF. The DNA for the CDR3 is TGTGCCAGCAGTAGGAGGGGACCTGGAAACACCATATATTTT.

Regarding this clonotype: A read error is possible here, since a much larger clone lies one base away. This chain connects TRBV6-2 or TRBV6-3 to TRBJ1-5; weak D call: TRBD1 (6 bases). Germline CDR1 and CDR2: MNHEY and SVGEGT. The CDR3 covers 13 residues. CDR3 nucleotides: TGTGCCGGCAGTTACGGACAGCATCAGCCCCAGCATTTT. Translating it yields CAGSYGQHQPQHF.

This clonotype appeared many times. This chain joins TRBV5-1 and TRBJ1-2, with 8 bases lining up with TRBD1. The junction had 4 bases not matched to a gene; V was cut back by 5 bases and J by 1 base. The germline V gene has CDR1 SGHRS and CDR2 YFSETQ. The CDR3 contains 14 residues. This CDR3 reads CASRPGQVNYGYTF. CDR3 DNA: TGCGCCAGCAGACCGGGACAGGTTAACTATGGCTACACCTTC.

In this sample, this clonotype turned up many times. This rearrangement joins TRBV25-1 to TRBJ2-1, with no clear D. With 8 bases removed from V and 4 bases from J, the gap between germline ends came to 6 bases. CDR3 size: 11 residues. Per the germline V gene, CDR1 is MGHDK and CDR2 is SYGVNS. The CDR3, as DNA: TGTGCCAGCGGGTCGTACAATGAGCAGTTCTTC. The encoded protein is CASGSYNEQFF.

Ten or more counts support this clonotype. This sequence joins TRBV12-3 or TRBV12-4 and TRBJ1-6, with 10 positions matching TRBD1. The CDR3 contains 17 residues. The ends lost 5 bases at V and 8 bases at J; junction bases unmatched: 12. The CDR3 nucleotides are TGTGCCAGCAGTCCCAGGGACAGGGGAAAGAAAGATTCACCCCTCCACTTT. It yields the protein CASSPRDRGKKDSPLHF.

This clonotype has just a few counts. The chain couples TRBV4-2 to TRBJ2-7; D gene unclear. Germline V gene sequence: CDR1 LGHNA, CDR2 YNFKEQ. V was shortened by 5 bases and J by 2 bases, with 16 bases between the two germline ends. The CDR3 covers 15 residues. CDR3 in DNA: TGTGCCAGCAGCGTAGGGTCCAGGTCAACCTACGAGCAGTACTTC. Amino acids: CASSVGSRSTYEQYF.

This clonotype has a count of ten or more. The rearrangement links TRBV20-1 to TRBJ1-2, with D possibly matching TRBD1 (6 bases). Trimming pared 0 bases from V and 4 bases from J, leaving 24 bases between. CDR3 length equals 18 residues. The germline CDR1 and CDR2 sequences are DFQATT and SNEGSKA (reference sequence). CDR3 coding DNA: TGCAGTGCTAGAGATTGGGGGGCGAAACCCCTACAGACCTATGGCTACACCTTC. This encodes CSARDWGAKPLQTYGYTF.

The CDR3 loop reads CASSLQLITGGLTEAFF. The CDR3 DNA sequence: TGTGCCAGCAGCTTACAGTTAATAACAGGGGGCCTCACTGAAGCTTTCTTT. The chain recombines TRBV5-8 with TRBJ1-1, with 9 positions matching TRBD1. This CDR3 contains 17 residues. CDR1 is SGHTS, CDR2 YDEGEE, per germline. The V segment lost 2 bases and the J segment 4 bases; nucleotides outside the gene matches: 12.

CDR3 protein: CAWTPEETGELFF. CDR3 nucleotides: TGTGCCTGGACGCCGGAGGAAACCGGGGAGCTGTTTTTT. The chain joins TRBV30 to TRBJ2-2; weak D call: TRBD2 (5 bases). The CDR3 runs to 13 residues. Germline V CDR1 and CDR2: GTSNPN, SVGIG (reference sequence). V lost 4 bases and J lost 5, with 11 bases in between.

The chain has TRBV29-1 and TRBJ1-3; D is uncertain. The CDR3 runs 13 residues. V lost 3 bases and J 0 bases, leaving 6 bases between the germline ends. Germline V gives CDR1 SQVTM, CDR2 ANQGSEA. The CDR3 nucleotides are TGCAGCGTTGAGGTCAGCTCTGGAAACACCATATATTTT. The encoded protein is CSVEVSSGNTIYF. The full variable domain, rest sourced from reference TRBV29-1 and TRBJ1-3, is SAVISQKPSRDICQRGTSLTIQCQVDSQVTMMFWYRQQPGQSLTLIATANQGSEATYESGFVIDKFPISRPNLTFSTLTVSNMSPEDSSIYLCSVEVSSGNTIYFGEGSWLTVV.

This clonotype appeared many times. This chain joins TRBV28 and TRBJ1-5; D gene ambiguous. Between the trimmed V and J ends, which lost 3 bases and 0 bases, there was a span of 9 bases. Germline lookup yields CDR1 MDHEN and CDR2 SYDVKM. The CDR3 extends over 15 amino acids. The CDR3 sequence: CASSFGPDSNQPQHF. The DNA of the CDR3 is TGTGCCAGCAGTTTCGGCCCGGATAGCAATCAGCCCCAGCATTTT. Together with reference TRBV28 and TRBJ1-5, the CDR3 gives the full variable domain: DVKVTQSSRYLVKRTGEKVFLECVQDMDHENMFWYRQDPGLGLRLIYFSYDVKMKEKGDIPEGYSVSREKKERFSLILESASTNQTSMYLCASSFGPDSNQPQHFGDGTRLSIL.